The 20 T cell receptor beta chains below all came from one sample that was sequenced in a study of CD4+ T cells in melanoma (dated by TCRdb to 2022 to 2024). The library was generated by the immunoSEQ multiplex PCR assay. TCRdb retrieved this table from immuneACCESS and kept in-frame rearrangements only. Not all clones are present; in checked studies, unresolved V genes account for under half, and no reason is known for the remainder. This sample lists fewer than 15,000 clones; 60% to 85% were detected once. Over 15% of the sample rests with the top ten. Source material: cells from a culture (not recorded whether cultured in vitro). The source of these receptors is a human donor with melanoma.

The table lists this clone with a few counts. The rearrangement links TRBV2 to TRBJ2-1; no definite D call. Trimming shortened V by 2 bases and J by 4 bases, and 6 bases separated the two germline ends. The germline gives CDR1 SNHLY, CDR2 FYNNEI. This CDR3 contains 13 residues. CDR3 region: CASSERRYNEQFF. The CDR3 DNA follows: TGTGCCAGCAGTGAACGCCGGTACAATGAGCAGTTCTTC.

The rearrangement links TRBV6-1 to TRBJ2-7; no clear D. The CDR3 consists of 14 residues. With 3 bases removed from V and 3 bases from J, the gap between germline ends came to 12 bases. The germline V gene has CDR1 MNHNS and CDR2 SASEGT. Here the CDR3 reads CASSDVTANYEQYF. CDR3 bases: TGTGCCAGCAGTGATGTGACCGCCAACTACGAGCAGTACTTC.

In its sample, this clone was seen once. The gene calls are TRBV7-9 and TRBJ1-4; D is possibly TRBD1 (5 bases). Germline V CDR1 and CDR2: SEHNR, FQNEAQ (reference sequence). This CDR3 region has 15 residues. V was shortened by 0 bases and J by 4 bases, with 9 bases between the two germline ends. The CDR3 region has the DNA TGTGCCAGCAGCTTAGCCGCAGGGAGTAATGAAAAACTGTTTTTT. Translation gives CASSLAAGSNEKLFF.

The V and J genes are TRBV6-1 and TRBJ2-7; possibly TRBD1 for D (7 bases). In germline, CDR1 is MNHNS, CDR2 SASEGT. Trimming removed 1 base from V and 4 bases from J, with 26 bases in between. CDR3 length: 19 residues. The CDR3 nucleotides are TGTGCCAGCAGTGAAGGATCGACAGGGCTAGGGAGGTCCATATACGAGCAGTACTTC. Residues: CASSEGSTGLGRSIYEQYF.

J is TRBJ1-6 and V is TRBV30; 9 bases are a match to TRBD1. CDR1 and CDR2 from the germline V gene are GTSNPN and SVGIG (reference sequence). V gave up 3 bases and J gave up 4 bases; unmatched junction bases: 1. The CDR3 has 14 amino acids. CDR3 in amino acids: CAWRTGGYNSPLHF. The CDR3 region has the DNA TGTGCCTGGAGGACAGGGGGTTATAATTCACCCCTCCACTTT.

The chain links TRBV15 to TRBJ1-1; 7 positions match TRBD1. The CDR3 sequence is 18 residues long. V trimming: 0 bases; J trimming: 1 base; junction bases outside the gene matches: 11. Germline CDR1 and CDR2: LNHNV and YYDKDF (reference sequence). The CDR3 loop reads CATSRDFRRQGGNTEAFF. The CDR3 DNA reads as TGTGCCACCAGCAGAGATTTCCGCCGTCAGGGGGGGAACACTGAAGCTTTCTTT.

The gene calls are TRBV6-5 and TRBJ1-2, with 7 bases aligning to TRBD1. Trimming at V came to 8 bases and at J to 4 bases, leaving 4 bases not matched to a gene. The CDR3 is made up of 12 amino acids. CDR1 and CDR2 (germline): MNHEY, SVGAGI. CDR3 in amino acids: CASYGQVYGYTF. The CDR3 region has the DNA TGTGCCAGCTACGGACAGGTCTATGGCTACACCTTC.

V and J are TRBV14 and TRBJ2-2; tentatively, D is TRBD2 (6 bases). Trimming removed 1 base from V and 0 bases from J, with 18 bases in between. CDR3 size: 19 residues. The germline gives CDR1 SGHDN, CDR2 FVKESK. CDR3 sequence reads: CASSQGRLAFSPNTGELFF. In nucleotides, the CDR3 is TGTGCCAGCAGCCAAGGGCGCCTAGCGTTTTCCCCGAACACCGGGGAGCTGTTTTTT.

This chain uses TRBV4-2 with TRBJ2-1, with D perhaps TRBD1 (6 bases). Germline CDR1 reads LGHNA; CDR2 reads YNFKEQ. The CDR3 is 15 residues long. V was trimmed by 4 bases and J by 6 bases, leaving 16 bases between them. Written as DNA, the CDR3 is TGTGCCAGCAGCCTCCAGACAGGTAAGCGCAATGAGCAGTTCTTC. Amino acids: CASSLQTGKRNEQFF.

This clone was detected once. The V gene is TRBV6-5, the J gene TRBJ1-1; tentatively, D is TRBD1 (5 bases). This CDR3 comprises 13 residues. In germline, CDR1 is MNHEY, CDR2 SVGAGI. Trimming left V 10 bases short and J 1 base short, with 13 bases between. Here the CDR3 reads CATSSRGNTEAFF. CDR3 DNA sequence: TGTGCCACCTCGTCGAGGGGGAACACTGAAGCTTTCTTT.

The genes are TRBV14 and TRBJ2-7; 8 positions agree with TRBD1. Germline CDR1 is SGHDN and CDR2 is FVKESK. Trimming cost V 4 bases and J 0 bases; bases outside gene matches: 2. This CDR3 spans 14 amino acids. CDR3 in DNA: TGTGCCAGCAGCCGGGACAGGAGCTCCTACGAGCAGTACTTC. Encoded protein: CASSRDRSSYEQYF.

This clone was counted between two and nine times. The genes are TRBV2 and TRBJ2-5, with D maybe TRBD1 (5 bases). Germline-derived CDR1 and CDR2 are SNHLY and FYNNEI. The CDR3 is made up of 12 amino acids. V lost 8 bases, J lost 4 bases, and 11 bases lay in between. The CDR3 region is CASSGMGETQYF. The CDR3 DNA follows: TGTGCCAGCTCAGGGATGGGAGAGACCCAGTACTTC.

The V call is TRBV6-6, the J call TRBJ1-1, with 9 bases identical to TRBD1. V lost 4 bases and J lost 11; bases outside the gene matches: 17. Germline V gene sequence: CDR1 MNHNY, CDR2 SVGAGI (reference sequence). CDR3 length: 16 residues. CDR3 amino acids: CASSSGQGLSIVGAFF. CDR3 bases: TGTGCCAGCAGTTCAGGACAGGGGCTCAGTATAGTCGGGGCTTTCTTT.

The chain combines TRBV5-1 with TRBJ1-2, with D possibly matching TRBD1 (5 bases). The CDR3 is 18 amino acids. Germline-derived CDR1 and CDR2 are SGHRS and YFSETQ. Trimming left V 3 bases short and J 0 bases short, with 21 bases between. The CDR3 reads CASSSLGETVNPNYGYTF. The CDR3 DNA reads as TGCGCCAGCAGCTCATTGGGGGAGACAGTGAACCCTAACTATGGCTACACCTTC.

V and J are TRBV18 and TRBJ2-7, with no clear D. The V and J ends lost 2 bases and 0 bases respectively, with 14 bases between them. The CDR3 has 16 amino acids. Germline values: CDR1 KGHSH, CDR2 LQKENI. This CDR3 is CASSPASEGLSYEQYF. In nucleotides, the CDR3 is TGTGCCAGCTCACCAGCGAGCGAAGGCCTCTCCTACGAGCAGTACTTC.

The chain links TRBV10-3 to TRBJ2-1; D could derive from TRBD1 or TRBD2 (7 bases each). The ends were cut back, 2 bases at V and 8 bases at J, with 25 bases in the middle. This CDR3 is 18 amino acids long. Germline CDR1 reads ENHRY; CDR2 reads SYGVKD. The CDR3 DNA sequence: TGTGCCATCAGTGAGCCGACCCCCCCTGGGGAGGGGGCAGATGAGCAGTTCTTC. Protein product: CAISEPTPPGEGADEQFF.

V gene TRBV5-1 combines with J gene TRBJ2-2, with 12 nucleotides matching TRBD1. Germline CDR1 is SGHRS and CDR2 is YFSETQ. J lost 13 bases, V lost 4 bases, and 14 bases had no gene match. The CDR3 sequence is 16 residues long. CDR3 DNA: TGCGCCAGCAGCCCAGAGGTCCCGGGACAGGGGGCCGGGCTGTTTTTT. This translates into CASSPEVPGQGAGLFF.

The V gene is TRBV14, the J gene TRBJ1-6; the D is unclear. Trimming cost V 1 base and J 4 bases, with 5 bases left between them. The CDR3 consists of 14 residues. Germline CDR1 SGHDN, CDR2 FVKESK. The CDR3, as DNA: TGTGCCAGCAGCCAAGGGCAGTATAATTCACCCCTCCACTTT. It yields the protein CASSQGQYNSPLHF.

The V gene is TRBV9, the J gene TRBJ1-2; no firm D call. The V end lost 4 bases, the J end lost 5 bases, and 15 bases lay between the germline ends. The germline CDR1 and CDR2 sequences are SGDLS and YYNGEE. The CDR3 consists of 14 residues. The CDR3 DNA follows: TGTGCCAGCAGCCCCCAGGCCGGGCTGTATGGCTACACCTTC. It specifies CASSPQAGLYGYTF.

This rearrangement joins TRBV7-6 to TRBJ2-3; no reliable D call. Trimming stripped 0 bases from V and 4 bases from J, with 11 bases between. CDR1 SGHVS and CDR2 FNYEAQ come from the germline V gene. This CDR3 has 15 residues. CDR3 in amino acids: CASSLASTKADTQYF. CDR3 sequence (DNA): TGTGCCAGCAGCTTAGCAAGTACGAAGGCAGATACGCAGTATTTT.